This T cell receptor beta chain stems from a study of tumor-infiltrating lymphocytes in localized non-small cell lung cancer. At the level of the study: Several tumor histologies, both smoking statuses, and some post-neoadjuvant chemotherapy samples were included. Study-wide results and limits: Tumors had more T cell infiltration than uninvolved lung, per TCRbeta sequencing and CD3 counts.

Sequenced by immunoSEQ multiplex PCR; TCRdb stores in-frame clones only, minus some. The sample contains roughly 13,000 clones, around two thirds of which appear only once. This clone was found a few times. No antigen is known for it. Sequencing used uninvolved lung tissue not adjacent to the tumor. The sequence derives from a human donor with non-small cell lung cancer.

CDR3 loop: CASSEGQGGVVAFF. DNA of the CDR3: TGTGCCAGCAGTGAAGGGCAGGGAGGCGTTGTTGCTTTCTTT. V and J are TRBV6-1 and TRBJ1-1, with TRBD1 as a possible D gene (5 bases). The CDR3 is made up of 14 amino acids. The V gene's germline CDR1 is MNHNS and CDR2 SASEGT. The ends were cut back, 1 base at V and 11 bases at J, with 17 bases in the middle.